This T cell receptor (beta chain) was found in a study of T cell responses to AZD1222 COVID-19 vaccine. Regarding the study as a whole: The repertoires were collected only after the peak T cell response.

Method: immunoSEQ multiplex PCR; TCRdb's copy keeps in-frame clones and lacks some. The repertoire holds 150,000 or so clones, with around 90% as singletons. As concerns this clone: Its antigen is unidentified.

Germline V gene lookup returns CDR1 MDHEN and CDR2 SYDVKM. The CDR3 is made up of 11 amino acids. V was clipped by 7 bases and J by 6 bases, with 7 bases between them. Source: peripheral blood, taken on day 0 of AZD1222 vaccination. This receptor was identified in an adult in good health. The chain links TRBV28 to TRBJ2-4; D unclear. Here the CDR3 DNA reads TGTGCCAGCAACGGCGGAAACATTCAGTACTTC. Translation gives CASNGGNIQYF.